Below, 13 T cell receptor beta chains from the same sample are listed, as sequenced in a study of regulatory dendritic cells for organ transplantation. Sorted T cells were CFSE-labeled and cultured 5 days with allogeneic regulatory or mature dendritic cells at 1:10. Repertoires were generated with immunoSEQ multiplex PCR, while TCRdb's copy carries only in-frame clones and drops some. The sample has some 9,300 clones; around 71% are singletons. What these receptors recognize is not known. The sample taken for sequencing was naive CD4+ T cells from blood cultured with dendritic cells. This sample's subset: CD45RA+ naive T cells. The receptor set was obtained from a human donor in good health.

The chain carries TRBV2 and TRBJ2-2, with 8 bases fitting TRBD2. V lost 7 bases and J lost 3; bases outside the gene matches: 13. This CDR3 is 17 amino acids long. The germline V gene encodes CDR1 SNHLY and CDR2 FYNNEI. The CDR3 nucleotides read TGTGCCAGCATCTTTCGACGGGGGGGCGCGGACACCGGGGAGCTGTTTTTT. Translating it yields CASIFRRGGADTGELFF.

The CDR3 coding sequence is TGTGCCAGTAGTAACAAAACGCCATGGGAGCTAGGCTATGGCTACACCTTC. Protein: CASSNKTPWELGYGYTF. This sequence joins TRBV19 and TRBJ1-2, with D unclear. The CDR3 is 17 amino acids. Trimming took 4 bases from V and 4 from J, leaving 22 bases between them. Germline CDR1 LNHDA, CDR2 SQIVND (reference sequence).

This clone was detected only a few times. V gene TRBV5-1 combines with J gene TRBJ2-2; 11 bases are a match to TRBD2. Losses at the gene ends were 4 bases for V and 3 bases for J; bases not matched to a gene: 5. The CDR3 sequence is 16 residues long. Germline CDR1 reads SGHRS; CDR2 reads YFSETQ. The chain's CDR3 is CASSVTSGVDTGELFF. The CDR3 bases are TGCGCCAGCAGCGTGACTAGCGGGGTGGACACCGGGGAGCTGTTTTTT.

The J gene is TRBJ2-2, the V gene TRBV2; 8 bases are a match to TRBD2. Trimming cost V 8 bases and J 0 bases; bases outside gene matches: 5. The CDR3 extends over 15 amino acids. Germline CDR1 SNHLY, CDR2 FYNNEI. The CDR3 is CASFGGGTNTGELFF. The CDR3 bases are TGTGCCAGCTTCGGGGGGGGCACGAACACCGGGGAGCTGTTTTTT.

The chain has TRBV11-3 and TRBJ2-2; D may be TRBD2 (5 bases). Germline lookup yields CDR1 SGHNT and CDR2 YENEEA. V was clipped by 8 bases and J by 5 bases, with 15 bases between them. The CDR3 has 14 amino acids. The CDR3 sequence is CASSTARDTGELFF. In DNA form, the CDR3 reads TGTGCCAGCTCTACGGCCCGGGATACCGGGGAGCTGTTTTTT. Supplemented by reference TRBV11-3 and TRBJ2-2, the full variable domain reads EAGVVQSPRYKIIEKKQPVAFWCNPISGHNTLYWYLQNLGQGPELLIRYENEEAVDDSQLPKDRFSAERLKGVDSTLKIQPAELGDSAVYLCASSTARDTGELFFGEGSRLTVL.

This rearrangement joins TRBV11-3 to TRBJ2-2; 12 positions match TRBD1. Germline trimming cut 5 bases from V and 5 bases from J; bases unmatched to any gene: 3. The CDR3 has 15 residues. The germline V gene has CDR1 SGHNT and CDR2 YENEEA. CDR3 DNA sequence: TGTGCCAGCAGCCCGGGACAGGGGGCTACCGGGGAGCTGTTTTTT. It is translated as CASSPGQGATGELFF.

This chain joins TRBV6-5 and TRBJ2-7; a weak D match, TRBD1 (6 bases). Germline CDR1 MNHEY, CDR2 SVGAGI. V was pared by 0 bases and J by 4 bases, with 13 bases between. This CDR3 comprises 15 residues. The CDR3 loop is CASSYSAQGRYEQYF. The DNA for the CDR3 is TGTGCCAGCAGTTACTCGGCGCAGGGGCGGTACGAGCAGTACTTC.

The V gene is TRBV4-2, the J gene TRBJ1-1, with D perhaps matching TRBD1 (5 bases). Per germline, CDR1 LGHNA and CDR2 YNFKEQ. Trimming pared 0 bases from V and 2 bases from J, leaving 16 bases between. The CDR3 length is 17 residues. Here the CDR3 reads CASSQDWGGQGNTEAFF. The CDR3 bases are TGTGCCAGCAGCCAAGATTGGGGTGGCCAGGGCAACACTGAAGCTTTCTTT.

This chain connects TRBV19 to TRBJ1-2; 7 bases match TRBD1. The CDR3 runs 13 residues. CDR1 and CDR2 (germline): LNHDA, SQIVND (reference sequence). Trimming cost V 5 bases and J 8 bases; bases outside gene matches: 8. The DNA for the CDR3 is TGTGCCAGTAGTGTACGAGACAGGGAAGGCTACACCTTC. Residues: CASSVRDREGYTF.

This chain uses TRBV7-2 with TRBJ1-5, with a tentative D call TRBD1 (6 bases). CDR1 and CDR2 from the germline V gene are SGHTA and FQGNSA. Between the trimmed V and J ends, which lost 1 base and 8 bases, there was a span of 12 bases. The CDR3 contains 14 residues. CDR3 sequence (DNA): TGTGCCAGCAGCTTAGTAGGACAGTCGGAGCCCCAGCATTTT. Protein product: CASSLVGQSEPQHF.

This clone was picked up a small number of times. The chain joins TRBV2 to TRBJ2-7; D is perhaps TRBD1 (6 bases). Trimming stripped 5 bases from V and 3 bases from J, with 8 bases between. This CDR3 spans 12 amino acids. Per the germline V gene, CDR1 is SNHLY and CDR2 is FYNNEI. The CDR3 DNA sequence: TGTGCCAGCAGTACACAGGGCTACGAGCAGTACTTC. It yields the protein CASSTQGYEQYF.

The V gene is TRBV7-7, the J gene TRBJ2-1; 12 positions match TRBD2. Germline assignment: CDR1 SSHAT and CDR2 FNYEAQ (reference sequence). V trimming: 5 bases; J trimming: 7 bases; junction bases outside the gene matches: 6. CDR3 length equals 15 residues. The CDR3 bases are TGTGCCAGCAGCCTCCGACTAGCGGGGGAAAATGAGCAGTTCTTC. Its protein is CASSLRLAGENEQFF.

The chain is built from TRBV19 and TRBJ2-3; 7 bases fit TRBD2. Germline V CDR1 and CDR2: LNHDA, SQIVND (reference sequence). The CDR3 sequence is 14 residues long. J lost 1 base, V lost 3 bases, and 1 base had no gene match. The CDR3 sequence is CASSIAGGTDTQYF. CDR3 nucleotide sequence: TGTGCCAGTAGTATTGCGGGGGGCACAGATACGCAGTATTTT.